This TCR beta chain was found in a study of blood T cell repertoires in COVID-19. In the authors' workflow: Reference gene primer amplification gave nucleated cell count estimates. The method was immunoSEQ multiplex PCR; TCRdb's version includes in-frame clones alone and lacks a portion of them. V and J calls and clone size are those listed in that table; D and trimming were worked out from the DNA. This sample has a few hundred thousand clones, with roughly nine tenths found just once. V trimming: 4 bases; J trimming: 6 bases; junction bases outside the gene matches: 4. This CDR3 contains 15 residues. Germline V gives CDR1 MNHEY, CDR2 SMNVEV (reference sequence). Donors in Cohort 3 counted as recovered after two negative PCRs, clearance, or symptom resolution.

The sample taken for sequencing was PBMCs or T cells enriched from blood (not recorded which). The rearrangement uses TRBV27 and TRBJ1-5, with 12 bases identical to TRBD1. This sequence was found in a man younger than 35 who had recovered from COVID-19. This CDR3 is CASSSGQGAVQPQHF. Written as DNA, the CDR3 is TGTGCCAGCAGTTCGGGACAGGGGGCTGTTCAGCCCCAGCATTTT.